Detailed here is one T cell receptor (beta chain). Its antigen target is currently unknown. No base quality information exists; no much larger clone differs at one position. This sample is part of a study of shared clonotypes between healthy human individuals (dated by TCRdb to between 2020 and 2021). Study-level background: The cohort included a few men and two women between 18 and 49 years of age. Different laboratories and diverse techniques were used to prepare libraries and sequence TCR repertoires, to increase sequencing depth and limit assay-specific biases. Per donor, leukapheresis produced somewhere between about 0.8 and 9 billion PBMCs. Blood TCR repertoires of about five healthy adults were deeply sequenced to estimate repertoire size and the extent of clonotype sharing between individuals. Per donor, three plates each were used for CD4 naive and CD4 memory, two for CD8 naive, and one for CD8 memory.

Using the deep immunoSEQ assay, TCR CDR3 regions were amplified from genomic DNA by multiplex PCR. Genomic DNA extracted from each cell subset was distributed evenly over all wells of several immunoSEQ 96-well plates, and each plate served as one replicate. For sorted subsets, each replicate PCR was loaded with around 220 ng genomic DNA, equivalent to some 27,000 T cell genomes. Purified libraries were measured with a Qubit 3.0 fluorometer, size-checked on a Bioanalyzer 2100, and measured again with the KAPA Library Quantification kit. A separate single-read 150-cycle Illumina NextSeq 550 flow cell was used to sequence each immunoSEQ 96-well plate. The paper's data handling went like this. Because only junctional sequences without quality scores were contained in the immunoSEQ output, filtering matching that applied to full-length reads could not be performed. Sequences were annotated with PyIR, a Python wrapper for IgBLAST v1.9, using IMGT germline references to assign V/J genes and CDR3. Reads with weak V/J assignments (E-value above 1e-6), missing CDR3, stop codons, out-of-frame junctions, or ambiguous translated residues were removed. A V3J clonotype was defined by an identical inferred V gene, J gene, and CDR3 amino acid sequence. Percentage overlap between repertoires was calculated by dividing the number of shared unique clonotypes by the size of the smaller repertoire. Repertoire richness was assessed with RTK rarefaction, the Chao1 estimator, and Recon v2.1 estimates of unobserved clonotypes. For all TCRbeta clonotypes obtained by the gDNA method from a few donors, generation probabilities were computed with OLGA. In its TCRdb copy, this immuneACCESS table keeps in-frame sequences only and misses some clones. Where compared with another copy, unresolved V genes explain less than half of these, and the others have no known cause. The DNA was the basis for D and trimming; V, J and clone size are from that table. The sample table shows about 2.3 million clones, and under 95% are seen once. Roughly 0.34% of the sample comes from the top ten.

Healthy HIV-negative adults with no recently reported acute infections or vaccinations were included as donors. Every donor was a Caucasian adult residing in Nashville, Tennessee, USA. CD4+ T cells were enriched by magnetic negative selection, after which naive cells were positively selected on CD45RA and the negative fraction was taken as the memory subset. Blood was obtained by leukapheresis, after which PBMCs were separated by Ficoll-Histopaque density gradient centrifugation and cryopreserved in liquid nitrogen vapor phase. Analytical flow cytometry was used to check the purity and quantity of every magnetically sorted T cell population. Genomic DNA was isolated from every sorted fraction and measured by UV absorbance on a Nanodrop 2000c. Points the paper makes about the study in general: Based on pairwise subsampling, the degree of clonotype sharing among donors was expected to be affected by sequencing depth. Incomplete sequencing was indicated by rarefaction of sorted-subset datasets, despite the large sequencing depth. Across four donors, around 5.4% of naive CD4, roughly 3.8% of naive CD8, about 2% of memory CD4, and about 0.44% of memory CD8 clonotypes were shared. The genetic and exposure-history diversity represented was limited by the small number of donors. Sampling was limited to blood, and TCR repertoires in tissue likely differ from TCR repertoires in blood. Compared with non-shared clonotypes, clonotypes shared by all four sorted-subset donors had higher generation probabilities. Naive subsets generally had larger estimated clonotype richness than memory subsets.

The specimen was naive CD4+ T cells from PBMCs. Sample cell subset or site, as interpreted from the label and publication: CD45RA+ positively selected. This receptor was identified in a man between 18 and 29 years old in good health. Some clones in this sample may be carry-over from other donors' samples.

The nucleotides read TGTGCCAGCAAGACCGGGACTTATTTTTTCACAGATACGCAGTATTTT. Translated, this is CASKTGTYFFTDTQYF. In this chain, TRBV27 is recombined with TRBJ2-3, and possibly TRBD2, on 6 matching bases. The CDR3 has 16 amino acids, counting the end cysteine and phenylalanine. The CDR3 DNA has 48 bases and is translated from base 1. CDR1 and CDR2 (MNHEY, SMNVEV) derive from the germline V gene (reference sequence). Between the V and J ends, shortened by 7 bases and 2 bases respectively, the junction contains 19 bases.